One and the same sample provided the 4 T cell receptor beta chains below, sequenced in a study of cytomegalovirus exposure and HLA in healthy donors. PCR was performed using 60 Vbeta and 13 Jbeta primers. Assay: immunoSEQ multiplex PCR; the TCRdb copy retains only in-frame clones and omits some. Of some 150,000 clones in the sample, about 80% were seen once. The sample comprised PBMCs. Receptor source: a man younger than 45 in good health and CMV-seronegative.

The CDR3 DNA reads as TGTGCCAGCAGTTCAACACAGGGCTCCCTGTTTTTT. Amino acid sequence: CASSSTQGSLFF. The chain combines TRBV27 with TRBJ1-4, with D tentatively TRBD1 (6 bases). CDR3 length equals 12 residues. Germline CDR1 and CDR2: MNHEY and SMNVEV (reference sequence). With 4 bases removed from V and 14 bases from J, the gap between germline ends came to 14 bases.

V usage is TRBV30 and J usage is TRBJ1-4; TRBD1 aligns across 7 bases. After removal of 0 bases from V and 9 bases from J, the junction contained 7 bases not matched to a gene. The CDR3 contains 14 residues. The germline V gene encodes CDR1 GTSNPN and CDR2 SVGIG (reference sequence). CDR3 DNA: TGTGCCTGGAGTGTACAGGGGCCCCGACAAAAACTGTTTTTT. Its protein product is CAWSVQGPRQKLFF. Using reference TRBV30 and TRBJ1-4 for the parts outside the CDR3, the full variable domain is SQTIHQWPATLVQPVGSPLSLECTVEGTSNPNLYWYRQAAGRGLQLLFYSVGIGQISSEVPQNLSASRPQDRQFILSSKKLLLSDSGFYLCAWSVQGPRQKLFFGSGTQLSVL.

V usage is TRBV4-1 and J usage is TRBJ1-5; possible D gene TRBD1, 5 bases. CDR1 MGHRA and CDR2 YSYEKL come from the germline V gene. The CDR3 covers 16 residues. V was cut by 0 bases and J by 2 bases, with 11 bases left in between. The CDR3 sequence: CASSQDNAGRNQPQHF. The CDR3 DNA follows: TGCGCCAGCAGCCAAGATAACGCAGGGCGCAATCAGCCCCAGCATTTT.

This clone was counted a single time. This chain links TRBV6-1 with TRBJ1-2; D may be TRBD1 (5 bases). Germline CDR1 and CDR2: MNHNS and SASEGT. Trimming left V 3 bases short and J 2 bases short, with 10 bases between. The CDR3 length is 14 residues. DNA for the CDR3: TGTGCCAGCAGTGAGGGGCCGGCCAACTATGGCTACACCTTC. Its protein is CASSEGPANYGYTF.